This T cell receptor (beta chain) originates from a study of T-cell reconstitution after alpha-beta-depleted transplantation in children. Points from the study as a whole: Reportedly, alpha-beta T cells present about two months post-transplant originated from several hundred expanded clones of graft origin. T-cell numbers and diversity, one year after transplant, stemmed largely from T cells that were newly produced. The high TCRbeta diversity at day 60 in some patients came from surviving recipient T cells and thymic progenitors.

With V trimmed by 7 bases and J by 0 bases, 3 bases remained unmatched. Germline CDR1 is SNHLY and CDR2 is FYNNEI. The CDR3 has 15 residues. The library targeted TCRbeta and was prepared with unique molecular identifiers. TCRdb ran MiXCR on the PCR reads and lists one entry per CDR3 protein. The sample includes 40,000 to 55,000 distinct CDR3 sequences, approximately 9.2% of them seen just once. This clonotype was counted many times. Its antigen is not known. This receptor was obtained from a male patient between 2 and 15 years old who had a stem cell transplant for chronic granulomatous disease, so the T cells may come from the graft donor. The V and J genes are TRBV2 and TRBJ2-1; 10 bases line up with TRBD2. This specimen was PBMCs, mostly from graft donor cells, taken 60 days after TCRalphabeta/CD19-depleted stem cell transplant. In nucleotides, the CDR3 is TGTGCCAGCAAGTCTAGCGGGAGCTCCTACAATGAGCAGTTCTTC. It translates to CASKSSGSSYNEQFF. Full variable domain (outside the CDR3, taken from reference TRBV2 and TRBJ2-1): EPEVTQTPSHQVTQMGQEVILRCVPISNHLYFYWYRQILGQKVEFLVSFYNNEISEKSEIFDDQFSVERPDGSNFTLKIRSTKLEDSAMYFCASKSSGSSYNEQFFGPGTRLTVL.